Listed here is a single TCR beta chain. Per germline, CDR1 SGHDN and CDR2 FVKESK. V dropped 1 base and J dropped 2 bases, with 9 bases sitting between them. The length of the CDR3 is 14 residues. This entry belongs to a study of siplizumab effects on memory and regulatory T cells. TCRdb's copy holds only in-frame clones and misses some; the assay was immunoSEQ multiplex PCR. Here the sample spans 85,000 to 130,000 clones, 90% to 95% being singletons. This TCR was sampled from a human donor in good health. This chain uses TRBV14 with TRBJ2-7; the D gene is possibly TRBD2 (6 bases). The specimen was Tregs sorted from blood. In nucleotides, the CDR3 is TGTGCCAGCAGCCAAGCGGGACTCACCTACGAGCAGTACTTC. It encodes CASSQAGLTYEQYF. The variable domain in full, with the rest retrieved from reference TRBV14 and TRBJ2-7, is EAGVTQFPSHSVIEKGQTVTLRCDPISGHDNLYWYRRVMGKEIKFLLHFVKESKQDESGMPNNRFLAERTGGTYSTLKVQPAELEDSGVYFCASSQAGLTYEQYFGPGTRLTVT.